The entry below gives a single T cell receptor (beta chain) sequence along with its context. Its antigen is unknown. Each subset's genomic DNA was split evenly across several immunoSEQ plates. Measured with immunoSEQ multiplex PCR; TCRdb has only the in-frame clones, and not every one. Altogether about 2.4 million clones are present, approximately 92% being singletons, with the ten largest covering 0.13% to 0.15%. This sample was included in a study of shared clonotypes between healthy human individuals. This CDR3 is 15 amino acids long. V was clipped by 4 bases and J by 0 bases, with 12 bases between them. CDR1 MDHEN and CDR2 SYDVKM come from the germline V gene. The study's findings and limits: Even with large depth, rarefaction showed that sorted-subset sequencing was incomplete. It was expected that sequencing depth would affect clonotype sharing among donors.

The chain employs TRBV28 and TRBJ1-1, with D perhaps matching TRBD1 (5 bases). Sequenced input: naive CD4+ T cells sorted from blood. Stated subset: CD45RA+ positively selected. This receptor was identified in a man aged 18 to 30 in good health. CDR3 region: CASSSHGALNTEAFF. The CDR3 DNA sequence: TGTGCCAGCAGTTCCCATGGGGCCCTGAACACTGAAGCTTTCTTT.